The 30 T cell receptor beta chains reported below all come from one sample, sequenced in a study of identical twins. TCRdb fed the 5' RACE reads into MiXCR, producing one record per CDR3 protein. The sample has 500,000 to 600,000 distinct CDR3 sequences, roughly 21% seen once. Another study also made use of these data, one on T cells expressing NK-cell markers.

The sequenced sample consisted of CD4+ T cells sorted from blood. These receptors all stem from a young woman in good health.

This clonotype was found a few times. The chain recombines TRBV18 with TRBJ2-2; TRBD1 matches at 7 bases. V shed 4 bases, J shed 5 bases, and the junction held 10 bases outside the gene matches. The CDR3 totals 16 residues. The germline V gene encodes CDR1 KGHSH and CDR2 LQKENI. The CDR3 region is CASSLTGTAITGELFF. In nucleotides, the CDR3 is TGTGCCAGCTCACTTACCGGGACAGCAATTACCGGGGAGCTGTTTTTT.

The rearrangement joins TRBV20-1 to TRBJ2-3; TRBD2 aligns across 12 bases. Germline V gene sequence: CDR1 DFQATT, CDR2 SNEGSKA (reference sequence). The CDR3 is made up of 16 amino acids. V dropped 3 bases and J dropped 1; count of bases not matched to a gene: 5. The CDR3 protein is CSASRLAGGRTDTQYF. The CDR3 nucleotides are TGCAGTGCTAGCCGCCTAGCGGGAGGGCGCACAGATACGCAGTATTTT.

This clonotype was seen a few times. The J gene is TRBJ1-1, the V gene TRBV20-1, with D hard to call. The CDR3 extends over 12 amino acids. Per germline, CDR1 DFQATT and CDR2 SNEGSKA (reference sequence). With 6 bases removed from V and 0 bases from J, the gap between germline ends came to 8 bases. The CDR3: CSAYVMNTEAFF. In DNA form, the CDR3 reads TGCAGTGCATATGTCATGAACACTGAAGCTTTCTTT.

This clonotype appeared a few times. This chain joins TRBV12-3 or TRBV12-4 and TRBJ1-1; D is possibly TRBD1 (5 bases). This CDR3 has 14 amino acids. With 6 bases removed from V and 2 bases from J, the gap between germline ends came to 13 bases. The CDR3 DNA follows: TGTGCCAGCAGCGAACAGGCCCTCAACACTGAAGCTTTCTTT. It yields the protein CASSEQALNTEAFF.

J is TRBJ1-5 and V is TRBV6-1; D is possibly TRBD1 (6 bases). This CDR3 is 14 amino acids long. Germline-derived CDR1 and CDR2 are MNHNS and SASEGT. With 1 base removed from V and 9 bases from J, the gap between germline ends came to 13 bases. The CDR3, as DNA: TGTGCCAGCAGTGAAGGGAGGGGGGCCGTGCCCCAGCATTTT. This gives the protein CASSEGRGAVPQHF.

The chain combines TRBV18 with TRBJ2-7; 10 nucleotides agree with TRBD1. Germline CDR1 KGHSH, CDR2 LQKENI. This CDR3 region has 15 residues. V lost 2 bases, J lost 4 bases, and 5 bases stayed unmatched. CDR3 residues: CASSPRQGARYEQYF. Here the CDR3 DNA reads TGTGCCAGCTCACCAAGACAGGGGGCAAGATACGAGCAGTACTTC.

CDR3 protein: CASSLGDSGFVGYTF. The DNA for the CDR3 is TGTGCCAGCAGTTTAGGGGACAGCGGATTTGTTGGCTACACCTTC. J is TRBJ1-2 and V is TRBV12-3 or TRBV12-4, with TRBD1 matching over 7 bases. Trimming took 1 base from V and 7 from J; bases not matched to a gene: 9. The CDR3 totals 15 residues.

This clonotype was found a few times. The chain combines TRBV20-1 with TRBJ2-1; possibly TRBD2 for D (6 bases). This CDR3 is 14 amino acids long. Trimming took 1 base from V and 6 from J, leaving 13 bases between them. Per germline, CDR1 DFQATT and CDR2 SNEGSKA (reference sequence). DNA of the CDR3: TGCAGTGCTAGAGGTCTATCGGAGGGCAATGAGCAGTTCTTC. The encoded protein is CSARGLSEGNEQFF.

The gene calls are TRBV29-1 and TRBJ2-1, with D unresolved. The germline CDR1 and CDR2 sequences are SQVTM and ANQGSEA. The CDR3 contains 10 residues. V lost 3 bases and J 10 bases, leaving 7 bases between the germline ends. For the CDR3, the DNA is TGCAGCGTTGAGGTTGGCGAGCAGTTCTTC. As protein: CSVEVGEQFF.

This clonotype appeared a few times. The CDR3 here is CASSSAFRGSYEQYF. CDR3 DNA sequence: TGTGCCAGCAGCTCCGCTTTTAGGGGTTCCTACGAGCAGTACTTC. The chain carries TRBV11-2 and TRBJ2-7; TRBD1 is a possible D gene (5 bases). Deletions cut 4 bases from V and 1 base from J, with 14 bases between. The CDR3 sequence is 15 residues long. In germline, CDR1 is SGHAT, CDR2 FQNNGV.

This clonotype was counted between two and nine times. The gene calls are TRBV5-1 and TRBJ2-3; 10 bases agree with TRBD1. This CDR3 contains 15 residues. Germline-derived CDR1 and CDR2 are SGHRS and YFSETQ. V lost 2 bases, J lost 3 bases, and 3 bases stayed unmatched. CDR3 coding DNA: TGCGCCAGCAGCTTTTTGGGACAGGGGACAGATACGCAGTATTTT. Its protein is CASSFLGQGTDTQYF.

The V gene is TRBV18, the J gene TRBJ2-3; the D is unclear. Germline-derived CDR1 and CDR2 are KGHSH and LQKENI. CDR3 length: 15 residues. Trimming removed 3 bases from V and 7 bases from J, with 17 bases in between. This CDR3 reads CASSPSSPRTNTQYF. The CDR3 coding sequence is TGTGCCAGCTCACCGTCGTCGCCGAGAACAAATACGCAGTATTTT.

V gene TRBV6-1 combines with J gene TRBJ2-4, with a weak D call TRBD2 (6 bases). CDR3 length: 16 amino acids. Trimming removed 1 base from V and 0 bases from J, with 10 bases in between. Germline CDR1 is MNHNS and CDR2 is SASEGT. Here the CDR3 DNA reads TGTGCCAGCAGTGAAGGCTTAGCGGCAGCCAAAAACATTCAGTACTTC. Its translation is CASSEGLAAAKNIQYF.

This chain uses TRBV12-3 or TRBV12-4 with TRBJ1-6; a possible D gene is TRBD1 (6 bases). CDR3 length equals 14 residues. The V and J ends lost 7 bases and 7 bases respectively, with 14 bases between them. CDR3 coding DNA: TGTGCCAGCATCCTAGGACAGTACAATTCACCCCTCCACTTT. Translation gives CASILGQYNSPLHF.

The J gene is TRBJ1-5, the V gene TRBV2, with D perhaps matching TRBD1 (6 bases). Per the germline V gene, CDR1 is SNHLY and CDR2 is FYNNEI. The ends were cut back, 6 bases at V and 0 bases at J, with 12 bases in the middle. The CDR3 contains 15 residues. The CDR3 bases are TGTGCCAGCAGGAAAGGACAGTCTAGCAATCAGCCCCAGCATTTT. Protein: CASRKGQSSNQPQHF.

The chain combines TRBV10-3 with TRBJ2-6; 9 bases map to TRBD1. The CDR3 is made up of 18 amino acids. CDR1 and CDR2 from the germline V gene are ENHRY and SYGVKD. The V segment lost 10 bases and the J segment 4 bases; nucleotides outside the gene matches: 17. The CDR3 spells CASRPIRDRVSGANVLTF. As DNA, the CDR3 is TGTGCCAGCAGGCCTATCCGGGACAGGGTATCCGGGGCCAACGTCCTGACTTTC.

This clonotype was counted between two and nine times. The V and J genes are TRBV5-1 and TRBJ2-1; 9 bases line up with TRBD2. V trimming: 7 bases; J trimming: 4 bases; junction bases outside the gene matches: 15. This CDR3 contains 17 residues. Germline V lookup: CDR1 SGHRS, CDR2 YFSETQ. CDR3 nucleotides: TGCGCCAGCGGTAAGGACTCTTTAGCGGGAGCTTACAATGAGCAGTTCTTC. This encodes CASGKDSLAGAYNEQFF.

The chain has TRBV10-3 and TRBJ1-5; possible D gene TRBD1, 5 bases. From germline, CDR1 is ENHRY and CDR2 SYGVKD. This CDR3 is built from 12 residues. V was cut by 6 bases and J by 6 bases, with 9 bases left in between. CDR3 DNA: TGTGCCATCAGGCAGGGAGGTCAGCCCCAGCATTTT. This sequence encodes CAIRQGGQPQHF.

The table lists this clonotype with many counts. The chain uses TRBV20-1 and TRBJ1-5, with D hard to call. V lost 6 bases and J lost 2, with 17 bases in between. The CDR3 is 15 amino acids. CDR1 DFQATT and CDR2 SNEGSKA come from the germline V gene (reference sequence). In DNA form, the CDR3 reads TGCAGTGCGAGACAAGGAGGTGTAGGCAATCAGCCCCAGCATTTT. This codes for CSARQGGVGNQPQHF.

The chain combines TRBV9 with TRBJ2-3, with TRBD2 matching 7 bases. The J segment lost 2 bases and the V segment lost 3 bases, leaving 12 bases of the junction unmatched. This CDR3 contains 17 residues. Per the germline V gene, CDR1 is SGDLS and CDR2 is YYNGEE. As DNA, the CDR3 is TGTGCCAGCAGCGACCCCGGGAGAGCGGGGAACACAGATACGCAGTATTTT. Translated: CASSDPGRAGNTDTQYF.

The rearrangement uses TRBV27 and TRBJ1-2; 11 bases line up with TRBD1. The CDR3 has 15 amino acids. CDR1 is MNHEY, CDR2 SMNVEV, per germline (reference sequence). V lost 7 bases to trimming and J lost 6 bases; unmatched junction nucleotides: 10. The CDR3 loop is CASTHHGTGGDGYTF. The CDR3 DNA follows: TGTGCCAGCACCCATCACGGGACAGGGGGTGATGGCTACACCTTC.

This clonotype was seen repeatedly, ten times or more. The CDR3 sequence: CSVAGEASVNEQFF. The CDR3 nucleotides read TGCAGCGTAGCGGGAGAAGCTAGCGTTAATGAGCAGTTCTTC. The chain employs TRBV29-1 and TRBJ2-1; 8 bases map to TRBD2. This CDR3 has 14 amino acids. V lost 6 bases and J lost 7; bases outside the gene matches: 11. The germline V gene has CDR1 SQVTM and CDR2 ANQGSEA.

The CDR3: CASSLEGGPPDTQYF. The CDR3 DNA reads as TGCGCCAGCAGCCTTGAGGGGGGGCCGCCAGATACGCAGTATTTT. The chain joins TRBV5-1 to TRBJ2-3; maybe TRBD2 (7 bases). Germline V gives CDR1 SGHRS, CDR2 YFSETQ. Trimming stripped 4 bases from V and 4 bases from J, with 16 bases between. The CDR3 consists of 15 residues.

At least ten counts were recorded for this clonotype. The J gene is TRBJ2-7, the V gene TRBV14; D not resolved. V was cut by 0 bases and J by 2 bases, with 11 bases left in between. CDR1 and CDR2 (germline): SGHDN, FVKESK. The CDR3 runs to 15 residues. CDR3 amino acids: CASSQDLDRTYEQYF. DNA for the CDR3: TGTGCCAGCAGCCAAGATTTGGACCGGACCTACGAGCAGTACTTC.

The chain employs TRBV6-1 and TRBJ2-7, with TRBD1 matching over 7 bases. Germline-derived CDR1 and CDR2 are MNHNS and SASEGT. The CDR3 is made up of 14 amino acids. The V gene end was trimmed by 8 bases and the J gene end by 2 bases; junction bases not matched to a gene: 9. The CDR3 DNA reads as TGTGCCAGCTCCCACTCGGGACAGACCTACGAGCAGTACTTC. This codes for CASSHSGQTYEQYF.

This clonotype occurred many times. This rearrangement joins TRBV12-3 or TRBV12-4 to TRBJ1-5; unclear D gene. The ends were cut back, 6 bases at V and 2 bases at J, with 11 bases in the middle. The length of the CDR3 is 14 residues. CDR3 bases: TGTGCCAGCAGCCGAGACACGGGCAATCAGCCCCAGCATTTT. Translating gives CASSRDTGNQPQHF.

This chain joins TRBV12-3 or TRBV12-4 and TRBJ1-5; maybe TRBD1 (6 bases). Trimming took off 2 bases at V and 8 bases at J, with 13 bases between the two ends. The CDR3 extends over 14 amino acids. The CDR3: CASSLSRGDKPQHF. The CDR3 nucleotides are TGTGCCAGCAGTTTATCCAGGGGAGATAAGCCCCAGCATTTT.

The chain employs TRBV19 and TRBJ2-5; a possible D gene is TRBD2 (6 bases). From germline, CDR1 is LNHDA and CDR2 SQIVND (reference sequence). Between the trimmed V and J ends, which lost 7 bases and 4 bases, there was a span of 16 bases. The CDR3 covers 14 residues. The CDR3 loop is CASTHTGSGETQYF. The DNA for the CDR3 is TGTGCCAGTACTCATACGGGTAGCGGAGAGACCCAGTACTTC.

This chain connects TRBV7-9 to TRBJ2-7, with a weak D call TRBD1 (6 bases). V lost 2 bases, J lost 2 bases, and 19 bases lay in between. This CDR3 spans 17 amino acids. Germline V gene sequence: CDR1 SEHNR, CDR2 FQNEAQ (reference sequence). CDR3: CASSLFPRGRLPYEQYF. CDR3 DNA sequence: TGTGCCAGCAGCTTATTCCCCAGGGGCCGCCTCCCCTACGAGCAGTACTTC. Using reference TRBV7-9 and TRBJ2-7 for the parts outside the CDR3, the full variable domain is DTGVSQNPRHKITKRGQNVTFRCDPISEHNRLYWYRQTLGQGPEFLTYFQNEAQLEKSRLLSDRFSAERPKGSFSTLEIQRTEQGDSAMYLCASSLFPRGRLPYEQYFGPGTRLTVT.

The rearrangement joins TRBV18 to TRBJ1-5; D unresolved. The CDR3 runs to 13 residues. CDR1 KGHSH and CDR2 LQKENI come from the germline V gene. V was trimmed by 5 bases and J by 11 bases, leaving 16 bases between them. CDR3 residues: CASSIFDRSAQHF. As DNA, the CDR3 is TGTGCCAGCTCAATTTTCGACCGGTCGGCCCAGCATTTT.